This T cell receptor beta chain was sequenced during a study of T-cell memory formation after mild COVID-19. Study results and caveats: Contracting CD4+ clones sat mainly in CM and EM; CD8+ in EMRA.

TCRdb reprocessed the 5' RACE reads with MiXCR, giving one entry per CDR3 protein. Seen here are fewer than 650,000 distinct CDR3 sequences, 15% to 20% observed once, and the top ten hold about 8.1%. Turning to this clonotype: Its antigen is unknown.

This CDR3 has 13 residues. The V end lost 5 bases, the J end lost 2 bases, and 10 bases lay between the germline ends. The sequence was obtained from an adult woman who had mild COVID-19 (a few samples of this study predate the infection). Cell type and time point are not known. The chain carries TRBV12-3 or TRBV12-4 and TRBJ2-7, with D possibly called TRBD1 or TRBD2 (5 bases each). Sequencing used PBMCs or a T cell subset sorted from them (not recorded which). Here the CDR3 DNA reads TGTGCCAGCAGTACCGGGACCCCCTACGAGCAGTACTTC. Translated, it gives CASSTGTPYEQYF.